The T cell receptor beta chain under discussion was sequenced for a study of tissue T cells after allogeneic stem cell transplantation. Whole-study results and caveats: Limitations included a small, clinically heterogeneous cohort and limited sampling depth. Anatomically similar tissues had similar TCR repertoires within each patient.

A word on this clone: The antigen remains unidentified.

CDR1 and CDR2 from the germline V gene are SEHNR and FQNEAQ (reference sequence). This CDR3 spans 14 amino acids. Trimming removed 5 bases from V and 1 base from J, with 11 bases in between. Sequenced by immunoSEQ multiplex PCR; TCRdb stores in-frame clones only, minus some. The sample carries 12,000 or so clones, 70% to 80% recorded once. The sequencing here drew on tissue from the right colon, taken at autopsy. This receptor was obtained from a woman between 18 and 49 years old with breast cancer. The rearrangement joins TRBV7-9 to TRBJ1-1, with D possibly matching TRBD1 (5 bases). The CDR3 region has the DNA TGTGCCAGCAGCGAGGGGCAGGGGAACACTGAAGCTTTCTTT. It encodes CASSEGQGNTEAFF.